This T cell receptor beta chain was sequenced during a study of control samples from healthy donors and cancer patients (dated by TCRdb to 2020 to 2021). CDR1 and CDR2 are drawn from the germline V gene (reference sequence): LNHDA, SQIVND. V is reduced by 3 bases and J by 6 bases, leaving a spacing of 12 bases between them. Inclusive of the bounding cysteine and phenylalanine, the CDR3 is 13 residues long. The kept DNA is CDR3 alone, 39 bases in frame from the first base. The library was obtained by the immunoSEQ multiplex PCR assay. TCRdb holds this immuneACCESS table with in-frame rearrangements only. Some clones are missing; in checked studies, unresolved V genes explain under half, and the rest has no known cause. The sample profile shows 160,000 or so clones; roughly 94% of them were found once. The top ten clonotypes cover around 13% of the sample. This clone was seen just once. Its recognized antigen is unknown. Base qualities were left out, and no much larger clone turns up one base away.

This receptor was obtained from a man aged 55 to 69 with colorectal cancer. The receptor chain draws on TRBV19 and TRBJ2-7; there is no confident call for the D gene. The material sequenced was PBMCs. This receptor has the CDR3 CASSMSAVTEQYF. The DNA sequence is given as TGTGCCAGTAGTATGTCGGCGGTCACCGAGCAGTACTTC.